These 17 T cell receptor beta chains came from one sample sequenced in a study of T cell changes during pregnancy in multiple sclerosis. Profiled with immunoSEQ multiplex PCR; TCRdb holds only in-frame clones, not every one. This sample yields some 10,000 clones, of which 83% are seen a single time; less than 20% belongs to the top ten. Specimen: CD8+ T cells from peripheral blood mononuclear cells, collected in the third trimester of pregnancy. These receptors came from a female donor in good health, enrolled as a control in a pregnancy study.

The chain carries TRBV9 and TRBJ2-1, with D possibly matching TRBD2 (6 bases). Germline values: CDR1 SGDLS, CDR2 YYNGEE. V was pared by 5 bases and J by 4 bases, with 13 bases between. CDR3 length: 14 amino acids. CDR3 region: CASSRTTYYNEQFF. The CDR3 DNA is TGTGCCAGCAGTAGGACTACTTATTACAATGAGCAGTTCTTC.

This chain joins TRBV7-3 and TRBJ2-1, with 7 bases that match TRBD2. J gave up 4 bases and V 5 bases, and 5 bases lay outside the gene matches. The CDR3 contains 14 residues. Germline CDR1 SGHTA, CDR2 FQGTGA. This CDR3 is CASSPASGYNEQFF. The CDR3, as DNA: TGTGCCAGCAGCCCTGCTAGCGGTTACAATGAGCAGTTCTTC.

The V call is TRBV6-1, the J call TRBJ1-1; D gene ambiguous. CDR1 is MNHNS and CDR2 is SASEGT in the germline V gene. V lost 3 bases and J lost 7, with 15 bases in between. This CDR3 has 14 amino acids. CDR3 in amino acids: CASSEEVIVIEAFF. The DNA of the CDR3 is TGTGCCAGCAGTGAGGAGGTCATAGTAATTGAAGCTTTCTTT.

In this sample, this clone turned up once. The V gene is TRBV5-1, the J gene TRBJ2-7, with D unresolved. The V end was cut by 2 bases, the J end by 2 bases, with 8 bases between. CDR3 size: 13 residues. CDR1 is SGHRS and CDR2 is YFSETQ in the germline V gene. The CDR3, as DNA: TGCGCCAGCAGCTTCGACTCCGCCTACGAGCAGTACTTC. It specifies CASSFDSAYEQYF.

The rearrangement joins TRBV6-1 to TRBJ2-1; TRBD1 matches 10 bases. Per germline, CDR1 MNHNS and CDR2 SASEGT. CDR3 length: 15 residues. J lost 8 bases, V lost 2 bases, and 6 bases had no gene match. The CDR3 nucleotides read TGTGCCAGCAGTGAAAGGGACAGGGGATCCGATGAGCAGTTCTTC. It codes for CASSERDRGSDEQFF.

V is TRBV6-1 and J is TRBJ2-7; TRBD1 matches 10 bases. CDR3 length equals 13 residues. V was pared by 5 bases and J by 6 bases, with 4 bases of the junction left unmatched. Germline V gives CDR1 MNHNS, CDR2 SASEGT. CDR3 DNA: TGTGCCAGCAGTTTGGGACAGGGGCCCGAGCAGTACTTC. Translating it yields CASSLGQGPEQYF.

The chain joins TRBV6-4 to TRBJ2-1, with D perhaps matching TRBD2 (6 bases). Germline assignment: CDR1 MRHNA and CDR2 SNTAGT. CDR3 length equals 15 residues. Trimming cost V 4 bases and J 8 bases, with 18 bases left between them. CDR3 in DNA: TGTGCCAGCAGTGCTAGCGAAACGCCCGGCGATGAGCAGTTCTTC. Its protein product is CASSASETPGDEQFF.

The table lists this clone with a few counts. The chain employs TRBV6-4 and TRBJ1-1; D gene uncertain. The CDR3 runs to 13 residues. The V gene lost 5 bases and the J gene lost 1 base, with 8 bases spanning the gap. Germline-derived CDR1 and CDR2 are MRHNA and SNTAGT. CDR3 sequence reads: CASSPTENTEAFF. For the CDR3, the DNA is TGTGCCAGCAGTCCTACAGAGAACACTGAAGCTTTCTTT.

This chain links TRBV27 with TRBJ2-1, with 15 bases fitting TRBD2. The CDR3 is 19 residues long. Germline CDR1 MNHEY, CDR2 SMNVEV (reference sequence). V was clipped by 5 bases and J by 0 bases; unmatched bases: 8. The CDR3 bases are TGTGCCAGCAGTCCCGGGACTAGCGGGAGGTCCATCTCCTACAATGAGCAGTTCTTC. It encodes CASSPGTSGRSISYNEQFF.

This clone was recorded a few times. V and J are TRBV11-2 and TRBJ2-5, with 11 positions matching TRBD2. The CDR3 is 16 residues long. The V gene end was trimmed by 4 bases and the J gene end by 1 base; junction bases not matched to a gene: 5. Germline V CDR1 and CDR2: SGHAT, FQNNGV. CDR3 in amino acids: CASSSGTSGFQETQYF. DNA of the CDR3: TGTGCCAGCAGCTCCGGGACTAGCGGATTCCAAGAGACCCAGTACTTC.

The chain uses TRBV9 and TRBJ2-7, with TRBD1 as a possible D gene (6 bases). The germline gives CDR1 SGDLS, CDR2 YYNGEE. V lost 3 bases and J 2 bases, leaving 12 bases between the germline ends. CDR3 length: 14 amino acids. The CDR3 DNA reads TGTGCCAGCAGCGGCCGGGCAGGGGCCTACGAGCAGTACTTC. It yields the protein CASSGRAGAYEQYF.

In DNA form, the CDR3 reads TGTGCCAGCAGCTTAGTTCCCTCAGATACGCAGTATTTT. Its protein is CASSLVPSDTQYF. The V call is TRBV11-3, the J call TRBJ2-3; D gene unclear. The germline V and J ends were trimmed by 1 base and 4 bases, with 6 bases remaining between them. CDR1 is SGHNT and CDR2 is YENEEA in the germline V gene. CDR3 length: 13 residues.

The chain is built from TRBV27 and TRBJ1-6, with 8 bases fitting TRBD1. The germline V gene has CDR1 MNHEY and CDR2 SMNVEV (reference sequence). Trimming cost V 8 bases and J 8 bases; bases outside gene matches: 8. The CDR3 is made up of 14 amino acids. The DNA for the CDR3 is TGTGCCAGCGCGATACAGGGGGAATATTCACCCCTCCACTTT. Translating it yields CASAIQGEYSPLHF.

The gene calls are TRBV7-3 and TRBJ1-1, with D perhaps TRBD1 (5 bases). V gave up 5 bases and J gave up 3 bases, with 13 bases separating them. Looked up from germline, CDR1 is SGHTA and CDR2 is FQGTGA. The CDR3 loop spans 14 amino acids. The CDR3 nucleotides read TGTGCCAGCAGCCGGTCCGGGGGGGACACTGAAGCTTTCTTT. It yields the protein CASSRSGGDTEAFF. Looking up the rest from reference TRBV7-3 and TRBJ1-1 gives the full variable domain: GAGVSQTPSNKVTEKGKYVELRCDPISGHTALYWYRQSLGQGPEFLIYFQGTGAADDSGLPNDRFFAVRPEGSVSTLKIQRTERGDSAVYLCASSRSGGDTEAFFGQGTRLTVV.

V and J are TRBV19 and TRBJ1-2; D is ambiguous. The CDR3 consists of 15 residues. The V end was cut by 4 bases, the J end by 1 base, with 13 bases between. Germline V gives CDR1 LNHDA, CDR2 SQIVND (reference sequence). CDR3 protein: CASSKRAGSNYGYTF. The CDR3 DNA sequence: TGTGCCAGTAGTAAGAGGGCCGGGAGTAACTATGGCTACACCTTC.

The J gene is TRBJ2-7, the V gene TRBV9; TRBD1 agrees at 10 bases. V lost 3 bases, J lost 1 base, and 4 bases stayed unmatched. The CDR3 runs to 15 residues. The germline CDR1 and CDR2 sequences are SGDLS and YYNGEE. The CDR3 loop reads CASSARDRGSYEQYF. Here the CDR3 DNA reads TGTGCCAGCAGCGCCCGGGACAGGGGATCCTACGAGCAGTACTTC.

The chain is built from TRBV19 and TRBJ2-3, with TRBD1 identical over 8 bases. The trim removed 5 bases at V and 4 bases at J, leaving 8 bases unmatched. This CDR3 contains 15 residues. Germline V gene data show CDR1 as LNHDA and CDR2 as SQIVND (reference sequence). In DNA form, the CDR3 reads TGTGCCAGTAGTGCCGGACAGGGAGGATCAGATACGCAGTATTTT. Protein sequence: CASSAGQGGSDTQYF.